This TCR beta chain is drawn from a study of CD8+ T cells in alopecia areata. Study overall: It was oral tofacitinib, at 5 to 10 mg twice daily, that treated patients received.

After isolation, RNA underwent reverse transcription to generate cDNA as the sequencing template. Clones were sequenced by immunoSEQ multiplex PCR, and TCRdb holds only the in-frame ones, with some missing. Of under 200,000 clones detected, 50% to 65% appear once; the ten largest clones hold approximately 14%. Treatment: oral pan-JAK inhibitor, 5-10 mg twice daily. V was trimmed by 1 base and J by 2 bases, leaving 12 bases between them. This CDR3 region has 15 residues. The germline CDR1 and CDR2 sequences are SGHRS and YFSETQ. V usage is TRBV5-1 and J usage is TRBJ1-2, with D hard to call. This TCR came from a human donor with alopecia areata. Sequenced material: CD4+ T cells sorted from blood, taken at week 24, from a patient treated with tofacitinib. CDR3 coding DNA: TGCGCCAGCAGCTTGAGCAATACAGCAAACTATGGCTACACCTTC. Translated, it gives CASSLSNTANYGYTF.